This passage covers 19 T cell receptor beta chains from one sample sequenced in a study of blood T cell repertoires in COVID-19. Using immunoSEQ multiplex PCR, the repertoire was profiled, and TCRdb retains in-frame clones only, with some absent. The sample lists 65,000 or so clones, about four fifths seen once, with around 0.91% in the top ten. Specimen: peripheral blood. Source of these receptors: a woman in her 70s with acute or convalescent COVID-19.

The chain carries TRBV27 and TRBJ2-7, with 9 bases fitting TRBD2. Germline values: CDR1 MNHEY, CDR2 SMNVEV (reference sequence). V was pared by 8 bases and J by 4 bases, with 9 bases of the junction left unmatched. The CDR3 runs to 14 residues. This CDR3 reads CASSWREGNYEQYF. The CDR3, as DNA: TGTGCCAGCTCGTGGCGGGAGGGTAATTACGAGCAGTACTTC.

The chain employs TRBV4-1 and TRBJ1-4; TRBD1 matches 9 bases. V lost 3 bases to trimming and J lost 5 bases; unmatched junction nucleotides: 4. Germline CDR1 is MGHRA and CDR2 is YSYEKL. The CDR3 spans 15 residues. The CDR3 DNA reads TGCGCCAGCAGCCAGAGGACAGGGGCCAATGAAAAACTGTTTTTT. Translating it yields CASSQRTGANEKLFF.

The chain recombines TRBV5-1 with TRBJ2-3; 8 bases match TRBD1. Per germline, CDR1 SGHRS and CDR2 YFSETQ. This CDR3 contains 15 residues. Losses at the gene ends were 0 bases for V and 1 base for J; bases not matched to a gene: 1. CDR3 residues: CASSLGGQGTDTQYF. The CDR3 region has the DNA TGCGCCAGCAGCTTGGGGGGACAGGGCACAGATACGCAGTATTTT.

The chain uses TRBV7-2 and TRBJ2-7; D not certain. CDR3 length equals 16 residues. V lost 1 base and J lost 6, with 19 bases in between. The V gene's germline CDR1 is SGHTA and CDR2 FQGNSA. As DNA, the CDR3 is TGTGCCAGCAGCTTAGTAAGAGCGACCGGATTCGGCGAGCAGTACTTC. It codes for CASSLVRATGFGEQYF.

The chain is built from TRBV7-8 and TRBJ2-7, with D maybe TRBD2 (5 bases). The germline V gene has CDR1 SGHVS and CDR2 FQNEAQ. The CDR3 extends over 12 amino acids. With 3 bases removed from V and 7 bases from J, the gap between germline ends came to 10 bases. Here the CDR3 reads CASSFPEREQYF. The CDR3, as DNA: TGTGCCAGCAGCTTTCCCGAGCGGGAGCAGTACTTC.

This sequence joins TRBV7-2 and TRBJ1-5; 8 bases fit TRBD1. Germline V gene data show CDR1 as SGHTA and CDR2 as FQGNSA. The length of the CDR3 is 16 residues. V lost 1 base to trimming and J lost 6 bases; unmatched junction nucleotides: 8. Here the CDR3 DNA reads TGTGCCAGCAGCTTAGATACAGGGGGGGGAAGTCAGCCCCAGCATTTT. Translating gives CASSLDTGGGSQPQHF.

The CDR3 is CASSIARGRAFF. The DNA of the CDR3 is TGTGCCAGTAGTATAGCTAGGGGGAGAGCTTTCTTT. The chain carries TRBV19 and TRBJ1-1, with D possibly being TRBD1 (6 bases). The CDR3 consists of 12 residues. With 1 base removed from V and 10 bases from J, the gap between germline ends came to 10 bases. Germline assignment: CDR1 LNHDA and CDR2 SQIVND (reference sequence).

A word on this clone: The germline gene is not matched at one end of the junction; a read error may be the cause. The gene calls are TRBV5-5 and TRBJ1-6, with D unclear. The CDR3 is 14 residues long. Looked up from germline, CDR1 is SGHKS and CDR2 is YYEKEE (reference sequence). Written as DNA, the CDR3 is TGTGCCAGCAGCTTCGCTCAGCGCGATTCGCCCCTCCACTTT. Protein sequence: CASSFAQRDSPLHF.

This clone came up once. The CDR3 protein is CASSHLQGGNSPLHF. In DNA form, the CDR3 reads TGCGCCAGCAGCCACCTACAGGGTGGGAATTCACCCCTCCACTTT. The rearrangement joins TRBV4-1 to TRBJ1-6; a possible D gene is TRBD1 (6 bases). Germline V gives CDR1 MGHRA, CDR2 YSYEKL. Trimming took off 3 bases at V and 7 bases at J, with 13 bases between the two ends. This CDR3 contains 15 residues.

In DNA form, the CDR3 reads TGTGCCAGCAGCTTAGCGCTAACCGGTGAAGCTTTCTTT. It codes for CASSLALTGEAFF. V is TRBV7-9 and J is TRBJ1-1, with D hard to call. CDR1 and CDR2 from the germline V gene are SEHNR and FQNEAQ (reference sequence). The CDR3 sequence is 13 residues long. Trimming left V 0 bases short and J 7 bases short, with 9 bases between.

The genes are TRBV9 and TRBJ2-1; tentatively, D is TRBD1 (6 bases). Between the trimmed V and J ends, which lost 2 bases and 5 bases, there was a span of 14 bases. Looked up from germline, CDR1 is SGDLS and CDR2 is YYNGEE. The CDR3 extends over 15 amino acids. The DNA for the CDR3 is TGTGCCAGCAGCGTGGGGGACAATCTCCACAATGAGCAGTTCTTC. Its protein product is CASSVGDNLHNEQFF.

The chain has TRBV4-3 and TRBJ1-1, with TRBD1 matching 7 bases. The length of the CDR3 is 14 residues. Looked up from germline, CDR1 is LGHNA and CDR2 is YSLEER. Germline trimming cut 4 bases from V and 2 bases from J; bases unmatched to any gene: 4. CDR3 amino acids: CASSPGQLNTEAFF. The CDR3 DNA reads TGCGCCAGCAGCCCGGGACAGCTCAACACTGAAGCTTTCTTT.

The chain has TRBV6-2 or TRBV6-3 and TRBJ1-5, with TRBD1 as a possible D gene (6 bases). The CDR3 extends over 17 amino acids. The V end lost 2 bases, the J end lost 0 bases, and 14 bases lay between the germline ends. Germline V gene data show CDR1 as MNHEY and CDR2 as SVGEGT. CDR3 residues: CASSYGQLSNSNQPQHF. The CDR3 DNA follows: TGTGCCAGCAGTTACGGACAGTTGAGTAATAGCAATCAGCCCCAGCATTTT.

CDR3 region: CASSLAGTGIQAFF. The CDR3 DNA reads TGTGCCAGCAGCTTGGCCGGGACAGGCATTCAAGCTTTCTTT. The chain uses TRBV5-8 and TRBJ1-1, with 8 bases lining up with TRBD1. The CDR3 is 14 residues long. V gave up 0 bases and J gave up 9 bases; unmatched junction bases: 7. Germline V gene data show CDR1 as SGHTS and CDR2 as YDEGEE.

In DNA form, the CDR3 reads TGTGCCAGCAGCCGCTTGGGGCTACCCGTTGGCGGGGAGCTGTTTTTT. Protein: CASSRLGLPVGGELFF. J is TRBJ2-2 and V is TRBV7-2, with D possibly matching TRBD1 (5 bases). Trimming removed 5 bases from V and 7 bases from J, with 20 bases in between. The CDR3 covers 16 residues. CDR1 and CDR2 (germline): SGHTA, FQGNSA.

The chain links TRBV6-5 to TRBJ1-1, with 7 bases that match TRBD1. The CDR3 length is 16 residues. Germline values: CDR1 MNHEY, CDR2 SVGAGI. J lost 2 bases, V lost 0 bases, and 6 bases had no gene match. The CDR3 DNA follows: TGTGCCAGCAGTTACTCCCTGACAGGGATCAACACTGAAGCTTTCTTT. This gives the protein CASSYSLTGINTEAFF.

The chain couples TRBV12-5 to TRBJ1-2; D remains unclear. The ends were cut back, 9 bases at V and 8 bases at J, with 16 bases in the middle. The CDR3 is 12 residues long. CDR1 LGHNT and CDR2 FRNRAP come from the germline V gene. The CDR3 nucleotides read TGTGCTAGCTCGGAGGGTTCGTTAGGCTACACCTTC. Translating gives CASSEGSLGYTF.

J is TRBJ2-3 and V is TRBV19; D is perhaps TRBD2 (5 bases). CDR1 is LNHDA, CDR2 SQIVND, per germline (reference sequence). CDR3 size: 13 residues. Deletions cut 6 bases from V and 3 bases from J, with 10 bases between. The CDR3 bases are TGTGCCAGTAGGGCGAGAGGGACAGATACGCAGTATTTT. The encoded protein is CASRARGTDTQYF.

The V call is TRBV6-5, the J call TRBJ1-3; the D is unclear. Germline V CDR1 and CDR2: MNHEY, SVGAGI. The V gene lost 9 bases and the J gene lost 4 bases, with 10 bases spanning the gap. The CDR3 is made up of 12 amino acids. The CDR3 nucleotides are TGTGCCAGGTTTACGGGGGGAAACACCATATATTTT. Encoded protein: CARFTGGNTIYF.